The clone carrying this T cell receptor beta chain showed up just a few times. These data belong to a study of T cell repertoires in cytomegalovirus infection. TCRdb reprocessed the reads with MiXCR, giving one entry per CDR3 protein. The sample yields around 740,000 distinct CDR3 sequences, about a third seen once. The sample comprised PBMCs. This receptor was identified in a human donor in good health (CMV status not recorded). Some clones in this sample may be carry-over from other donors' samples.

CDR3 loop: CASSSGPRGGNTIYF. In DNA form, the CDR3 reads TGTGCCAGCAGCTCGGGACCCCGAGGGGGAAACACCATATATTTT. The chain joins TRBV7-8 to TRBJ1-3, with a weak D call TRBD1 (5 bases). CDR3 length: 15 residues. V was trimmed by 4 bases and J by 4 bases, leaving 14 bases between them. CDR1 and CDR2 (germline): SGHVS, FQNEAQ.